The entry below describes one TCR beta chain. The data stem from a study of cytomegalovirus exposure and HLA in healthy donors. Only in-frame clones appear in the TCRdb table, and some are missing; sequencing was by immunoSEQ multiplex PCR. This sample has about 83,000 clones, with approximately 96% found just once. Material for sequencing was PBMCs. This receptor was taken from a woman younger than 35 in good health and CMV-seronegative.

The CDR3 coding sequence is TGTGCCAGCAGCGTAGGTTTTCGGGACTTATACGAGCAGTACTTC. This encodes CASSVGFRDLYEQYF. The rearrangement links TRBV9 to TRBJ2-7; D possibly corresponds to TRBD2 (6 bases). Germline V gene lookup returns CDR1 SGDLS and CDR2 YYNGEE. The CDR3 covers 15 residues. Trimming took 0 bases from V and 4 from J, leaving 14 bases between them.